These T cell receptor beta chains were read from a single sample in a study of molecular identifiers for immune sequencing clone quantification. One entry per CDR3 protein, called by TCRdb with MiXCR from the PCR reads. The sample consists of 600,000 to 650,000 distinct CDR3 sequences, 15% to 20% of them appearing once. Source material: naive CD8+ T cells from blood, with Jurkat cell RNA spiked in. The receptor set was obtained from a human donor in good health. Some libraries in this study had Jurkat cell RNA spiked in. Each CDR3 is given with its conserved first and last residue. The D gene is left open where the match is weak. Part of the rows lack a size; the others show once, few, many or a class for expanded clones.

>.|TRBJ2-3|few|TRBV12-3/TRBV12-4
CASSLYVGLGGGDTQYF
TGTGCCAGCAGTTTATACGTCGGGCTAGGGGGTGGAGATACGCAGTATTTT
>.|TRBJ1-2|many|TRBV29-1
CSVEGDGYTF
TGCAGCGTTGAAGGGGATGGCTACACCTTC
>.|TRBJ2-7|few|TRBV4-1
CASSQGPDLAYEQYF
TGCGCCAGCAGCCAAGGCCCGGACTTGGCCTACGAGCAGTACTTC
>.|TRBJ2-1|.|TRBV6-2/TRBV6-3
CASMTWRDPHNEQFF
TGTGCCAGTATGACGTGGCGGGACCCCCACAATGAGCAGTTCTTC
>.|TRBJ1-1|many|TRBV20-1
CSARGPGAGMNTEAFF
TGCAGTGCTAGGGGTCCCGGGGCCGGAATGAACACTGAAGCTTTCTTT
>.|TRBJ2-5|many|TRBV12-3/TRBV12-4
CASSLGLSQGTQYF
TGTGCCAGCAGTTTGGGACTCAGTCAAGGAACCCAGTACTTC
>.|TRBJ2-7|few|TRBV6-2/TRBV6-3
CASSYGWLASDEQYF
TGTGCCAGCAGTTACGGTTGGCTAGCCAGCGACGAGCAGTACTTC
>.|TRBJ2-2|many|TRBV3-1
CASSAKGRRKTGELFF
TGTGCCAGCAGCGCCAAAGGGCGGAGGAAAACCGGGGAGCTGTTTTTT
>TRBD1|TRBJ1-5|.|TRBV27
CASSLDRVEPQHF
TGTGCCAGCAGTCTCGACAGGGTCGAACCCCAGCATTTT
>TRBD2|TRBJ2-7|few|TRBV5-1
CASSLAPPGLAATVAYEQYF
TGCGCCAGCAGCTTGGCCCCGCCCGGACTAGCGGCAACCGTCGCCTACGAGCAGTACTTC
>.|TRBJ1-1|few|TRBV7-9
CASSGRQGMNTEAFF
TGTGCCAGCAGCGGTCGGCAGGGAATGAACACTGAAGCTTTCTTT
>.|TRBJ2-2|many|TRBV30
CAWSVWGTGELFF
TGTGCCTGGAGTGTATGGGGCACCGGGGAGCTGTTTTTT
>TRBD2|TRBJ2-5|many|TRBV11-2
CASSLTARGATETQYF
TGTGCCAGCAGCTTAACAGCGCGGGGGGCGACCGAGACCCAGTACTTC
>.|TRBJ2-5|few|TRBV7-9
CASSNPGFETQYF
TGTGCCAGCAGCAACCCTGGATTCGAGACCCAGTACTTC
>.|TRBJ2-7|many|TRBV5-1
CASSLSQAYEQYF
TGCGCCAGCAGCTTGTCACAGGCCTACGAGCAGTACTTC
>TRBD2|TRBJ2-7|many|TRBV20-1
CSARGDVSYEQYF
TGCAGTGCCCGGGGGGACGTCTCCTACGAGCAGTACTTC
>TRBD1|TRBJ1-1|many|TRBV12-3/TRBV12-4
CASSLFGGQGVLTEAFF
TGTGCCAGCAGTTTATTTGGGGGACAGGGGGTGTTAACTGAAGCTTTCTTT
>.|TRBJ2-7|few|TRBV29-1
CSVETGSYEQYF
TGCAGCGTTGAGACAGGCTCCTACGAGCAGTACTTC
>.|TRBJ1-4|many|TRBV27
CASSYGATNEKLFF
TGTGCCAGCAGTTATGGGGCAACTAATGAAAAACTGTTTTTT
>TRBD2|TRBJ2-7|many|TRBV13
CASSLGLAAHVQYF
TGTGCCAGCAGCCTCGGACTAGCGGCACACGTGCAGTACTTC
>.|TRBJ2-1|few|TRBV5-6
CASSLGLVHEQFF
TGTGCCAGCAGCTTGGGGCTAGTCCATGAGCAGTTCTTC
>.|TRBJ2-2|many|TRBV7-9
CASSFAGTKNTGELFF
TGTGCCAGCAGCTTCGCTGGGACAAAGAACACCGGGGAGCTGTTTTTT
>TRBD2|TRBJ2-1|few|TRBV5-4
CASSFGGAGLEFF
TGTGCCAGCAGCTTTGGAGGAGCGGGGTTGGAGTTCTTC
>.|TRBJ1-1|many|TRBV10-3
CAISLAPGTEAFF
TGTGCCATCAGTTTGGCCCCGGGGACTGAAGCTTTCTTT
>.|TRBJ1-2|few|TRBV5-1
CASTNIGSLYGYTF
TGCGCCAGCACTAACATTGGTAGTCTCTATGGCTACACCTTC
>.|TRBJ2-7|few|TRBV7-9
CASSSPMFGVNYEQYF
TGTGCCAGCAGCTCCCCAATGTTTGGAGTGAACTACGAGCAGTACTTC
>.|TRBJ1-2|many|TRBV4-1
CASSQGAGAVYGYTF
TGCGCCAGCAGCCAAGGCGCAGGAGCGGTCTATGGCTACACCTTC
>.|TRBJ1-3|many|TRBV20-1
CSARDLVDSGNTIYF
TGCAGTGCTAGAGATCTCGTCGACTCTGGAAACACCATATATTTT
>TRBD1|TRBJ2-4|.|TRBV9
CASSSPGTGAKNIQYF
TGTGCCAGCAGCTCCCCCGGGACAGGGGCCAAAAACATTCAGTACTTC
>.|TRBJ2-7|many|TRBV4-3
CASSQDSTSGIYEQYF
TGCGCCAGCAGCCAAGACTCAACCTCGGGTATATACGAGCAGTACTTC
>TRBD1|TRBJ1-2|many|TRBV30
CAWTVLRDRAVYSYGYTF
TGTGCCTGGACGGTACTCCGGGACAGGGCGGTATACAGCTATGGCTACACCTTC
>TRBD2|TRBJ2-1|.|TRBV12-3/TRBV12-4
CASSLLWLAGATYNEQFF
TGTGCCAGCAGTTTATTGTGGCTAGCGGGAGCTACCTACAATGAGCAGTTCTTC
>TRBD2|TRBJ2-7|many|TRBV20-1
CSASGLAGVGDEQYF
TGCAGTGCTAGTGGACTAGCGGGAGTAGGTGACGAGCAGTACTTC
>.|TRBJ1-5|few|TRBV30
CAWTHTGSLEPQHF
TGTGCCTGGACTCACACAGGGAGCCTAGAGCCCCAGCATTTT
>.|TRBJ1-1|many|TRBV4-1
CASSHPGDEAFF
TGCGCCAGCAGCCACCCGGGGGATGAAGCTTTCTTT
>.|TRBJ2-2|many|TRBV2
CASISGGTGELFF
TGTGCCAGCATTAGCGGAGGAACCGGGGAGCTGTTTTTT
>.|TRBJ2-1|few|TRBV19
CASSIGASFAYNEQFF
TGTGCCAGTAGTATAGGGGCTAGCTTCGCCTACAATGAGCAGTTCTTC
>TRBD1|TRBJ2-4|few|TRBV15
CATSGTGLAKNIQYF
TGTGCCACCAGCGGGACAGGGTTAGCCAAAAACATTCAGTACTTC
>.|TRBJ2-3|many|TRBV7-9
CASSLEVAGTPTDTQYF
TGTGCCAGCAGCTTAGAAGTCGCGGGAACTCCCACAGATACGCAGTATTTT
>.|TRBJ2-5|many|TRBV28
CASSLSWVNQETQYF
TGTGCCAGCAGTTTATCGTGGGTTAATCAAGAGACCCAGTACTTC
>.|TRBJ1-1|many|TRBV12-3/TRBV12-4
CASSLGAMNTEAFF
TGCGCCAGCAGCTTGGGGGCCATGAACACTGAAGCTTTCTTT
>.|TRBJ2-2|.|TRBV29-1
CSVEGGHGTGELFF
TGCAGCGTTGAGGGTGGGCACGGCACCGGGGAGCTGTTTTTT
>.|TRBJ2-3|many|TRBV11-2
CASSLGLGAADTQYF
TGTGCCAGCAGCTTAGGGCTGGGGGCCGCAGATACGCAGTATTTT
>TRBD2|TRBJ2-1|.|TRBV6-2/TRBV6-3
CASSYLSGRFGEQFF
TGTGCCAGCAGTTACTTGAGCGGGAGGTTCGGGGAGCAGTTCTTC
>.|TRBJ2-7|many|TRBV14
CASSQEVGAWTYEQYF
TGTGCCAGCAGCCAAGAGGTGGGGGCTTGGACCTACGAGCAGTACTTC
>.|TRBJ2-7|many|TRBV19
CASSIGGEQYF
TGTGCCAGTAGTATTGGAGGTGAGCAGTACTTC
>TRBD2|TRBJ2-7|many|TRBV27
CASSPVGVAGPYEQYF
TGTGCCAGCAGTCCCGTGGGGGTAGCGGGGCCCTACGAGCAGTACTTC
>.|TRBJ1-5|many|TRBV19
CASTEMWAPYSNQPQHF
TGTGCCAGTACGGAGATGTGGGCGCCTTATAGCAATCAGCCCCAGCATTTT
>.|TRBJ2-7|.|TRBV2
CASSAHRYEQYF
TGTGCCAGCAGTGCTCACAGATACGAGCAGTACTTC
>TRBD2|TRBJ2-3|many|TRBV5-1
CASSRTSGGVADTQYF
TGCGCCAGCAGCAGGACTAGCGGGGGGGTTGCGGATACGCAGTATTTT
>.|TRBJ2-5|many|TRBV12-3/TRBV12-4
CASSPASERETQYF
TGTGCCAGCAGCCCGGCCTCAGAGCGAGAGACCCAGTACTTC
>.|TRBJ2-1|many|TRBV24-1
CATRKDLYNEQFF
TGTGCCACCCGTAAAGATCTGTACAATGAGCAGTTCTTC
>.|TRBJ2-1|.|TRBV29-1
CSVEASNRGYEQFF
TGCAGCGTTGAGGCTAGCAATCGGGGGTATGAGCAGTTCTTC